A single sample gave rise to the 5 T cell receptor beta chains below, sequenced in a study of OX40 agonist ivuxolimab in advanced cancers. Assay used: immunoSEQ multiplex PCR; TCRdb lists only in-frame clones, some missing. The sample lists 60,000 to 70,000 clones, about 88% seen once, with roughly 0.27% in the top ten. This material consisted of CD4+ or CD8+ T cells sorted from blood, taken in a trial of the OX40 agonist ivuxolimab. The origin of the receptors is an adult with an advanced solid tumor such as melanoma, head and neck, liver or kidney cancer.

The CDR3 DNA reads as TGTGCCAGTAGTCGTACTTATTCAAGCGCCCCGCGAAAGACCCAGTACTTC. This encodes CASSRTYSSAPRKTQYF. The rearrangement joins TRBV19 to TRBJ2-5; D is ambiguous. V dropped 5 bases and J dropped 6 bases, with 25 bases sitting between them. Germline lookup yields CDR1 LNHDA and CDR2 SQIVND (reference sequence). This CDR3 comprises 17 residues.

This clone was counted a few times. The chain has TRBV10-3 and TRBJ2-2; D is possibly TRBD2 (6 bases). The length of the CDR3 is 14 residues. V lost 6 bases and J 1 base, leaving 9 bases between the germline ends. The germline V gene encodes CDR1 ENHRY and CDR2 SYGVKD. The CDR3 protein is CAIREGENTGELFF. DNA of the CDR3: TGTGCCATCAGGGAGGGCGAGAACACCGGGGAGCTGTTTTTT.

This clone was detected only once. CDR3 DNA: TGTGCCAGCAGCTTTCGGCTAGCGGGGATACACAATGAGCAGTTCTTC. Protein: CASSFRLAGIHNEQFF. The gene calls are TRBV7-8 and TRBJ2-1, with TRBD2 identical over 9 bases. After removal of 3 bases from V and 5 bases from J, the junction contained 8 bases not matched to a gene. The length of the CDR3 is 16 residues. Germline V gene lookup returns CDR1 SGHVS and CDR2 FQNEAQ.

The chain couples TRBV6-1 to TRBJ2-5; D gene unclear. V shed 5 bases and J shed 5 bases, with 9 bases lying between them. CDR3 length equals 12 residues. CDR1 and CDR2 (germline): MNHNS, SASEGT. The CDR3 DNA reads as TGTGCCAGCAGTACGTCTGGCGAGACCCAGTACTTC. Protein: CASSTSGETQYF.

This clone was detected once. This sequence joins TRBV7-8 and TRBJ2-2; 12 bases are a match to TRBD2. Germline V gene data show CDR1 as SGHVS and CDR2 as FQNEAQ. The J segment lost 1 base and the V segment lost 4 bases, leaving 4 bases of the junction unmatched. The CDR3 totals 17 residues. The CDR3 sequence: CASSSTSGSLNTGELFF. In nucleotides, the CDR3 is TGTGCCAGCAGCTCGACTAGCGGGAGCCTGAACACCGGGGAGCTGTTTTTT. Based on the CDR3 plus reference TRBV7-8 and TRBJ2-2, the full variable domain is GAGVSQSPRYKVAKRGQDVALRCDPISGHVSLFWYQQALGQGPEFLTYFQNEAQLDKSGLPSDRFFAERPEGSVSTLKIQRTQQEDSAVYLCASSSTSGSLNTGELFFGEGSRLTVL.